These T cell receptor beta chains were read from a single sample in a study of cytomegalovirus exposure and HLA in healthy donors. Data came from immunoSEQ multiplex PCR; TCRdb stores just in-frame clones and leaves some out. The sample shows about 200,000 clones, 82% of them seen only once. Sequenced: PBMCs. The source is a woman between 35 and 50 years old in good health and CMV-seronegative. CDR3s include the opening cysteine and the closing phenylalanine or tryptophan. The D gene is left open where the match is weak. A clone size is listed for some rows: how often the clone was seen (once, few, many), or a class if it is expanded.

cdr3_aa,cdr3_nt,v_call,cdr3_length,d_call,clone_size,j_call
CASSQGRAGKLYNEQFF,TGTGCCAGCAGCCAGGGCCGGGCGGGAAAGCTTTACAATGAGCAGTTCTTC,TRBV28,17,.,.,TRBJ2-1
CAWSVRTSGRAQNEQYF,TGTGCCTGGAGTGTTAGGACTAGCGGGAGGGCCCAGAACGAGCAGTACTTC,TRBV30,17,TRBD2,.,TRBJ2-7
CASSPGQGVYEQYF,TGTGCCAGCAGCCCGGGACAGGGGGTGTACGAGCAGTACTTC,TRBV2,14,TRBD1,.,TRBJ2-7
CASSRPTGGLSYEQYF,TGTGCCAGCAGCCGGCCAACAGGGGGCCTGTCCTACGAGCAGTACTTC,TRBV5-4,16,TRBD1,once,TRBJ2-7
CASSSDRMRNQPQHF,TGTGCCAGCAGCTCGGACAGGATGCGCAATCAGCCCCAGCATTTT,TRBV5-8,15,TRBD1,once,TRBJ1-5
CASSMSAYNEQFF,TGTGCCAGTAGTATGTCGGCCTACAATGAGCAGTTCTTC,TRBV19,13,.,.,TRBJ2-1
CASSLAPEVHPQHF,TGTGCCAGCAGCTTAGCCCCGGAGGTACATCCCCAGCATTTT,TRBV7-2,14,.,.,TRBJ1-5
CASSGRVAGEGTGELFF,TGCGCCAGCAGCGGAAGAGTAGCGGGAGAAGGGACCGGGGAGCTGTTTTTT,TRBV4-1,17,TRBD2,.,TRBJ2-2
CASSPYSTGLGYSNEKLFF,TGTGCCAGCAGTCCCTACTCGACAGGGCTTGGATATAGTAATGAAAAACTGTTTTTT,TRBV27,19,TRBD1,.,TRBJ1-4
CASRPYSTVFGGELFF,TGTGCCAGCAGACCCTACTCGACTGTATTTGGCGGGGAGCTGTTTTTT,TRBV7-2,16,.,.,TRBJ2-2
CASSFRDEQFF,TGTGCCAGCAGCTTCAGGGATGAGCAGTTCTTC,TRBV7-9,11,.,.,TRBJ2-1
CASSLRDRIGYTF,TGTGCCAGCAGCTTGAGGGACAGAATCGGCTACACCTTC,TRBV5-6,13,TRBD1,.,TRBJ1-2
CASSLARGGQPQHF,TGTGCCAGCAGTTTAGCTAGGGGTGGGCAGCCCCAGCATTTT,TRBV28,14,.,.,TRBJ1-5
CASSFSIRISGSEQFF,TGTGCCAGCAGTTTCTCAATTAGGATTAGCGGGAGTGAGCAGTTCTTC,TRBV27,16,TRBD2,.,TRBJ2-1
CASSSSGREEETQYF,TGTGCCAGCAGTTCTAGCGGGCGGGAGGAAGAGACCCAGTACTTC,TRBV28,15,TRBD2,.,TRBJ2-5
CASSALYGLPSSGANVLTF,TGTGCCAGCAGCGCCCTATATGGACTGCCCTCCTCTGGGGCCAACGTCCTGACTTTC,TRBV9,19,.,.,TRBJ2-6
CAWSWSSYEQYF,TGTGCCTGGAGTTGGAGCTCCTACGAGCAGTACTTC,TRBV30,12,.,.,TRBJ2-7
CASRRTSGNDNEQFF,TGTGCCAGCAGACGTACTAGCGGAAACGACAATGAGCAGTTCTTC,TRBV2,15,TRBD2,.,TRBJ2-1
CASSLRQAGDTGELFF,TGCGCCAGCAGCTTGCGCCAAGCGGGAGACACCGGGGAGCTGTTTTTT,TRBV5-1,16,TRBD2,.,TRBJ2-2
CASRAGGGGHEQYF,TGCGCCAGCAGGGCAGGGGGCGGGGGCCACGAGCAGTACTTC,TRBV5-1,14,.,.,TRBJ2-7
CASSGSRTENTEAFF,TGTGCCAGCAGCGGATCTCGGACAGAGAACACTGAAGCTTTCTTT,TRBV21-1,15,.,.,TRBJ1-1
CAWRVGGQRRYGYTF,TGTGCCTGGAGGGTTGGGGGACAGCGCCGCTATGGCTACACCTTC,TRBV30,15,TRBD1,.,TRBJ1-2
CASSLATSETYEQYF,TGTGCCAGCAGCTTAGCCACTAGCGAAACCTACGAGCAGTACTTC,TRBV7-8,15,TRBD2,.,TRBJ2-7
CATSRTGQGEAFF,TGTGCCACCAGCAGGACCGGACAGGGGGAAGCTTTCTTT,TRBV15,13,TRBD1,.,TRBJ1-1
CAWMDRGLYGNTIYF,TGTGCCTGGATGGACAGGGGGCTCTATGGAAACACCATATATTTT,TRBV30,15,TRBD1,once,TRBJ1-3
CASSLTGSYGYTF,TGTGCCAGCAGTTTAACAGGGAGCTATGGCTACACCTTC,TRBV27,13,.,.,TRBJ1-2
CATSRDGVSGNTIYF,TGTGCCACCAGCAGAGACGGTGTCTCTGGAAACACCATATATTTT,TRBV15,15,.,.,TRBJ1-3
CASSLGVKREGDTQYF,TGTGCCAGCAGCTTAGGAGTTAAACGGGAGGGGGATACGCAGTATTTT,TRBV7-2,16,TRBD2,.,TRBJ2-3
CASREGNTDTQYF,TGTGCCAGCAGGGAGGGCAACACAGATACGCAGTATTTT,TRBV6-1,13,.,.,TRBJ2-3
CASSPHRGSYGYTF,TGTGCCAGCAGCCCTCACAGGGGGAGCTATGGCTACACCTTC,TRBV7-3,14,TRBD1,.,TRBJ1-2
CAISERGLSQPQHF,TGCGCCATCAGTGAAAGGGGTCTCAGTCAGCCCCAGCATTTT,TRBV10-1,14,.,.,TRBJ1-5
CASSERLAGPYEQYF,TGTGCCAGCAGTGAGCGACTAGCGGGCCCCTACGAGCAGTACTTC,TRBV6-6,15,TRBD2,.,TRBJ2-7
CASSATSQSSGNTIYF,TGTGCCAGCAGTGCCACCTCACAAAGCTCTGGAAACACCATATATTTT,TRBV6-1,16,.,.,TRBJ1-3
CASSSGTGYQETQYF,TGTGCCAGTAGCTCCGGGACAGGGTACCAAGAGACCCAGTACTTC,TRBV28,15,TRBD1,.,TRBJ2-5
CASSRSQGASYGYTF,TGTGCCAGCAGCCGTAGTCAGGGTGCGTCCTATGGCTACACCTTC,TRBV7-9,15,.,.,TRBJ1-2
CASSPGTSLDAYEQYF,TGTGCCAGCAGCCCAGGGACTAGCCTGGACGCCTACGAGCAGTACTTC,TRBV9,16,TRBD2,.,TRBJ2-7
CASSSHGQSNQPQHF,TGTGCCAGCAGTAGCCACGGACAGAGTAATCAGCCCCAGCATTTT,TRBV28,15,.,.,TRBJ1-5
CASSANSLYGYTF,TGTGCCAGCAGTGCGAACAGCCTCTATGGCTACACCTTC,TRBV6-5,13,.,.,TRBJ1-2
CASSGEGASGIGEQYF,TGTGCCAGCAGTGGAGAGGGCGCTAGCGGGATCGGGGAGCAGTACTTC,TRBV2,16,TRBD2,.,TRBJ2-7
CASSPIGTGTEKLFF,TGTGCCAGCAGCCCGATCGGGACAGGAACTGAAAAACTGTTTTTT,TRBV7-9,15,TRBD1,.,TRBJ1-4
CASSPQGQVFYGYTF,TGTGCCAGCAGTCCCCAGGGACAGGTTTTCTATGGCTACACCTTC,TRBV27,15,TRBD1,few,TRBJ1-2
CATRQGVTGANVLTF,TGTGCCACCCGACAGGGGGTTACTGGGGCCAACGTCCTGACTTTC,TRBV19,15,TRBD1,.,TRBJ2-6
CASRFTGGVGYTF,TGTGCCAGCAGGTTTACAGGGGGGGTCGGCTACACCTTC,TRBV7-2,13,TRBD1,.,TRBJ1-2
CASSQWTSGNEQYF,TGTGCCAGCAGTCAATGGACTAGCGGGAACGAGCAGTACTTC,TRBV6-5,14,TRBD2,once,TRBJ2-7
CAWSVGLAGEGDTQYF,TGTGCCTGGAGTGTAGGACTAGCGGGAGAAGGAGATACGCAGTATTTT,TRBV30,16,TRBD2,once,TRBJ2-3
CASSQPGQGKAKNIQYF,TGCGCCAGCAGCCAACCGGGACAGGGGAAAGCCAAAAACATTCAGTACTTC,TRBV4-1,17,TRBD1,.,TRBJ2-4
CSAGQGSEAFF,TGCAGTGCTGGACAAGGATCTGAAGCTTTCTTT,TRBV20-1,11,.,.,TRBJ1-1
CASSAYRASGNTIYF,TGTGCCAGCAGTGCCTACAGGGCCTCAGGAAACACCATATATTTT,TRBV6-1,15,.,.,TRBJ1-3
CASSPSKLTEKLFF,TGTGCCAGCTCACCCTCGAAACTCACCGAAAAACTGTTTTTT,TRBV18,14,.,.,TRBJ1-4
CASSYAHTDTQYF,TGTGCCAGCAGTTACGCGCATACAGATACGCAGTATTTT,TRBV6-5,13,.,.,TRBJ2-3
CSVEDPDTYEQYF,TGCAGCGTTGAAGATCCTGATACCTACGAGCAGTACTTC,TRBV29-1,13,.,.,TRBJ2-7
CASSPRRPGHYTGELFF,TGTGCCAGCTCACCACGCCGACCGGGACACTACACCGGGGAGCTGTTTTTT,TRBV18,17,.,.,TRBJ2-2
CASSSYQGSLSPLHF,TGTGCCAGCAGCTCCTATCAGGGCTCCCTATCTCCCCTCCACTTT,TRBV5-4,15,.,.,TRBJ1-6
CSVRGSYNEQFF,TGCAGCGTTCGCGGGAGTTACAATGAGCAGTTCTTC,TRBV29-1,12,TRBD2,.,TRBJ2-1
CASSLTGPSTYEQYF,TGTGCCAGCAGCTTGACAGGGCCTTCTACCTACGAGCAGTACTTC,TRBV7-9,15,TRBD1,.,TRBJ2-7
CASSVDRGRGNQPQHF,TGTGCCAGTAGTGTCGACAGGGGGCGCGGCAATCAGCCCCAGCATTTT,TRBV19,16,TRBD1,few,TRBJ1-5
CATSSDSGNTGELFF,TGTGCCACCAGCAGCGATTCGGGAAACACCGGGGAGCTGTTTTTT,TRBV15,15,.,.,TRBJ2-2
CASSLGSSGESIF,TGTGCCAGCAGCTTAGGCTCTAGCGGGGAGTCAATCTTC,TRBV7-9,13,TRBD2,.,TRBJ2-1